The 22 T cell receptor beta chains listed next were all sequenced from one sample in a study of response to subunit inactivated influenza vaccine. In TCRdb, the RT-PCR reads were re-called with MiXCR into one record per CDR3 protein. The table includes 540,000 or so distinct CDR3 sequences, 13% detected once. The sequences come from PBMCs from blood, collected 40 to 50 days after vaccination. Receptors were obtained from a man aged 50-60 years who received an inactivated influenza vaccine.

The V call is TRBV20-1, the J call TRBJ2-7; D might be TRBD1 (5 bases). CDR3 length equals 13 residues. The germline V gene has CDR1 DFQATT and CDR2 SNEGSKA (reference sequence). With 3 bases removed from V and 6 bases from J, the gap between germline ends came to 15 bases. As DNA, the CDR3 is TGCAGTGCTAGTTCTCAGGGTGGTGGCGAGCAGTACTTC. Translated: CSASSQGGGEQYF.

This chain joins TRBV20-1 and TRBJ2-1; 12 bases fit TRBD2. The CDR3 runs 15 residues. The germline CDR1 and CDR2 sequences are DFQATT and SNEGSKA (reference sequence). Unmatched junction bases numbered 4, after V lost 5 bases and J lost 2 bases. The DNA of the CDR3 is TGCAGTGCTTCCGGACTAGCGGGAACCTACAATGAGCAGTTCTTC. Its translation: CSASGLAGTYNEQFF.

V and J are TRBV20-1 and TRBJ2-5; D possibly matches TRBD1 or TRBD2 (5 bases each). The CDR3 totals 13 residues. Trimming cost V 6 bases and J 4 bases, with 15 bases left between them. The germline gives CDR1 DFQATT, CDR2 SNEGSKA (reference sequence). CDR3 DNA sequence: TGCAGTGCCGAGCCGGCAGGGACAGAGACCCAGTACTTC. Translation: CSAEPAGTETQYF.

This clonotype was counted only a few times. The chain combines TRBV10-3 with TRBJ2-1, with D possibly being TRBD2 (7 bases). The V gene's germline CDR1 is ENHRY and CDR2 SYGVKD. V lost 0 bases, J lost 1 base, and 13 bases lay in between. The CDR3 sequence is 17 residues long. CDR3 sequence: CAISESRGGKSYNEQFF. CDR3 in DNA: TGTGCCATCAGTGAGTCTAGGGGGGGCAAGTCCTACAATGAGCAGTTCTTC.

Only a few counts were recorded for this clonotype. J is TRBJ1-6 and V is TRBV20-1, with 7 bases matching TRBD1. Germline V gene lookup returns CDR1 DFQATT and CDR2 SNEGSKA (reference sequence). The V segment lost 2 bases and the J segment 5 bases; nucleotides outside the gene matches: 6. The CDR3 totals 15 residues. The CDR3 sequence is CSARLAGQNNSPLHF. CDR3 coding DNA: TGCAGTGCTAGACTAGCGGGACAGAATAATTCACCCCTCCACTTT.

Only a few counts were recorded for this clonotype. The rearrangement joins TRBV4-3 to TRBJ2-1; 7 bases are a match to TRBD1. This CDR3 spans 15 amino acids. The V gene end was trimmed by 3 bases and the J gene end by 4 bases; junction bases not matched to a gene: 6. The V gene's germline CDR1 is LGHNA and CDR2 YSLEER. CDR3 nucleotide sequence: TGCGCCAGCAGCCAGTCTAGCAGGGGGTACAATGAGCAGTTCTTC. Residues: CASSQSSRGYNEQFF.

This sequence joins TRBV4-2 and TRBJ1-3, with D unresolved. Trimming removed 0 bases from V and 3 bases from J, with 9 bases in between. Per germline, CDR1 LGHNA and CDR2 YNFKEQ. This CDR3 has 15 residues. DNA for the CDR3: TGTGCCAGCAGCCAAGAGGGGTTCGGTGGAAACACCATATATTTT. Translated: CASSQEGFGGNTIYF.

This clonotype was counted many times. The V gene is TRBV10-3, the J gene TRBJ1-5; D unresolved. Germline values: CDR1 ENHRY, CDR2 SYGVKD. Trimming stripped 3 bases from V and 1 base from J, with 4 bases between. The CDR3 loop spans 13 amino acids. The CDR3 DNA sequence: TGTGCCATCAGTGAATTCAGCAATCAGCCCCAGCATTTT. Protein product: CAISEFSNQPQHF.

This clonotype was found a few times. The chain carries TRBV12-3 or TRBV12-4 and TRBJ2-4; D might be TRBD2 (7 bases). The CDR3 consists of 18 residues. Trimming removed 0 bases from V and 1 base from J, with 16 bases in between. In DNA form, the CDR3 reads TGTGCCAGCAGTTTAGCCGTTGCGGGGGCCCGGGCCAAAAACATTCAGTACTTC. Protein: CASSLAVAGARAKNIQYF.

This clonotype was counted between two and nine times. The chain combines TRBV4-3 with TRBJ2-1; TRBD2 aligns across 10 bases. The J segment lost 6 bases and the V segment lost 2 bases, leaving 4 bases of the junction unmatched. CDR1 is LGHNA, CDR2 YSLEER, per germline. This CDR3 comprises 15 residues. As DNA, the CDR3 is TGCGCCAGCAGCCAACTAGCGGGAGACTCCAATGAGCAGTTCTTC. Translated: CASSQLAGDSNEQFF.

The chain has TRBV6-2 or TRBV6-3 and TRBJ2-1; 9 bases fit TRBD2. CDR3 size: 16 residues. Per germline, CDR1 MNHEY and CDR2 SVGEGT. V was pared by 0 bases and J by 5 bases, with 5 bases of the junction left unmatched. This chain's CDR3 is CASSYSKAGGHNEQFF. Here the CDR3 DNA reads TGTGCCAGCAGTTACTCGAAAGCGGGGGGCCACAATGAGCAGTTCTTC.

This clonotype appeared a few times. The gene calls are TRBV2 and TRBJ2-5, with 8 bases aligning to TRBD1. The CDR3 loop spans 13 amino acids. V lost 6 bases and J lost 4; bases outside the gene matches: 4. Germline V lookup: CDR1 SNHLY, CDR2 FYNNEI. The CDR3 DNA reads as TGTGCCAGCAGGAGGACAGGGCCAGAGACCCAGTACTTC. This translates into CASRRTGPETQYF.

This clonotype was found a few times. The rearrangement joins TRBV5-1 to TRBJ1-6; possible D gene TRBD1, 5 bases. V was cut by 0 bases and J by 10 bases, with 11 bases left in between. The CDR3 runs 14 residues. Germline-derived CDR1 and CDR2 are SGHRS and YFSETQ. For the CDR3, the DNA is TGCGCCAGCAGCTTGGCGGGGGTTGCATCACCCCTCCACTTT. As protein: CASSLAGVASPLHF.

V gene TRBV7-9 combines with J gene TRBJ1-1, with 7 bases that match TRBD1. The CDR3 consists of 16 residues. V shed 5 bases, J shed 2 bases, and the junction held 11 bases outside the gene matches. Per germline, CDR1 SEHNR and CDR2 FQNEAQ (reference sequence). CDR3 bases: TGTGCCAGCAGCGACTACCCGGGACAGACAAACACTGAAGCTTTCTTT. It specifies CASSDYPGQTNTEAFF.

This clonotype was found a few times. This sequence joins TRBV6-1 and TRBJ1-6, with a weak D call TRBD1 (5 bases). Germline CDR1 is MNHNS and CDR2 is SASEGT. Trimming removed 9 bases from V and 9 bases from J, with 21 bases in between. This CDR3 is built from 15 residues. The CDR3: CASLPEAGRASPLHF. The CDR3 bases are TGTGCCAGTCTCCCTGAGGCAGGGAGGGCTTCACCCCTCCACTTT.

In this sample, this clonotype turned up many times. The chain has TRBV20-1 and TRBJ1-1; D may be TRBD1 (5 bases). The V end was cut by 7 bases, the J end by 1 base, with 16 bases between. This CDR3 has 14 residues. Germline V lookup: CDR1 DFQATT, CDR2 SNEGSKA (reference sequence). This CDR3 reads CSVSNPGQNTEAFF. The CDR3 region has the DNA TGCAGTGTCAGTAATCCAGGGCAGAACACTGAAGCTTTCTTT.

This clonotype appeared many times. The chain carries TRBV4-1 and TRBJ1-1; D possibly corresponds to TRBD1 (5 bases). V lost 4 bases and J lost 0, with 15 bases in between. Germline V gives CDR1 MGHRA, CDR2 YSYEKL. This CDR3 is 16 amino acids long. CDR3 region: CASSPRTGGMNTEAFF. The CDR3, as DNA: TGCGCCAGCAGCCCCCGGACGGGGGGAATGAACACTGAAGCTTTCTTT.

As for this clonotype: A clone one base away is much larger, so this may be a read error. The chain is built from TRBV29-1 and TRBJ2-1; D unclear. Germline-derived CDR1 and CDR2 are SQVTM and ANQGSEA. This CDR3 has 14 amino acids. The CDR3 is CSAQLQSSYNEQLF. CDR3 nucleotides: TGCAGCGCTCAACTTCAGAGCTCCTACAATGAGCAGCTCTTC.

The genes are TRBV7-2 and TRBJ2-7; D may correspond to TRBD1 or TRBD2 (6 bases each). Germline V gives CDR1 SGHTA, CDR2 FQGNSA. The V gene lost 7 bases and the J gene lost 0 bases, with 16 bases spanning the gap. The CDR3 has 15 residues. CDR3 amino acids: CASTGGSASSYEQYF. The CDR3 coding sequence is TGTGCCAGCACCGGGGGCAGCGCTAGCTCCTACGAGCAGTACTTC.

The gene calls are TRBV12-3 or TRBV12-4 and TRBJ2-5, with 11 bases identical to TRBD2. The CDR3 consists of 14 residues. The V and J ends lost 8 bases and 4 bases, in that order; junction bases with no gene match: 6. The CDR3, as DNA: TGTGCCAGCGGGAGGCTAGCGGGAGGAGAGACCCAGTACTTC. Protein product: CASGRLAGGETQYF.

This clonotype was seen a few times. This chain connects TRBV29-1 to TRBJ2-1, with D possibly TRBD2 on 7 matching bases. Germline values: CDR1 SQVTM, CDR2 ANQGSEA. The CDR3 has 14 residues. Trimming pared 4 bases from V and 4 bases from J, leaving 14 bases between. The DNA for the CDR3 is TGCAGCGTTGCCTCAGGGGACTATTACAATGAGCAGTTCTTC. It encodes CSVASGDYYNEQFF.

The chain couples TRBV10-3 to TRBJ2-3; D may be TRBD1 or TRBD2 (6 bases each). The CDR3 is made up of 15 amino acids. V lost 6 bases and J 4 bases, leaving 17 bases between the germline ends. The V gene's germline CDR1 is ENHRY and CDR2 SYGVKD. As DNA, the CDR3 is TGTGCCATCAGCCTCTCCGGGGGCCGGGCAGATACGCAGTATTTT. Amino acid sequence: CAISLSGGRADTQYF.